The 28 T cell receptor beta chains reported below all come from one sample, sequenced in a study of fetal regulatory T cell absence and autoimmunity. TCRdb keeps only in-frame clones here, not all; method: immunoSEQ multiplex PCR. Found here are 95,000 to 100,000 clones, 72% of them singletons; the top ten hold just under 2%. What was sequenced was pancreas tissue. These receptors came from a male donor with IPEX syndrome.

The CDR3 is CASSVPGGGEETQYF. The DNA of the CDR3 is TGTGCCAGCAGCGTACCTGGCGGGGGGGAAGAGACCCAGTACTTC. V is TRBV9 and J is TRBJ2-5, with 9 nucleotides matching TRBD2. V lost 1 base and J lost 3; bases outside the gene matches: 4. The CDR3 is 15 residues long. The germline gives CDR1 SGDLS, CDR2 YYNGEE.

CDR3 sequence (DNA): TGTGCCAGCAGCCTTGCCGGGACACGGACATATGGCTACACCTTC. Translating it yields CASSLAGTRTYGYTF. The chain links TRBV7-2 to TRBJ1-2, with D perhaps TRBD1 (6 bases). This CDR3 is 15 amino acids long. In germline, CDR1 is SGHTA, CDR2 FQGNSA. Trimming shortened V by 5 bases and J by 5 bases, and 18 bases separated the two germline ends.

The rearrangement links TRBV6-1 to TRBJ1-1; D not certain. V dropped 5 bases and J dropped 7 bases, with 8 bases sitting between them. The germline gives CDR1 MNHNS, CDR2 SASEGT. The CDR3 is made up of 11 amino acids. For the CDR3, the DNA is TGTGCCAGCAGTCCGGGGATTGAAGCTTTCTTT. Protein sequence: CASSPGIEAFF.

This chain connects TRBV7-9 to TRBJ2-7; TRBD2 agrees at 13 bases. The CDR3 sequence is 16 residues long. J lost 2 bases, V lost 2 bases, and 3 bases had no gene match. Germline CDR1 reads SEHNR; CDR2 reads FQNEAQ (reference sequence). The CDR3 region is CASSLPTSGGAYEQYF. In DNA form, the CDR3 reads TGTGCCAGCAGCTTACCCACTAGCGGGGGGGCCTACGAGCAGTACTTC.

Concerning this clone itself: This may come from a read error, since a much larger clone is one base off. The same CDR3 is also encoded by other DNA sequences in this sample. The rearrangement uses TRBV11-2 and TRBJ2-1; 8 nucleotides line up with TRBD1. Germline V gives CDR1 SGHAT, CDR2 FQNNGV. The junction had 0 bases not matched to a gene; V was cut back by 1 base and J by 7 bases. The CDR3 is made up of 13 amino acids. The CDR3 DNA reads TGTGCCAGCAGCTTAGGACAGGGGAATGAGCAGTTCTTC. It is translated as CASSLGQGNEQFF.

This clone occurred once. The V gene is TRBV6-5, the J gene TRBJ1-2; 11 bases are shared with TRBD1. With 0 bases clipped from V and 8 bases from J, the junction kept 5 bases outside the gene matches. The CDR3 sequence is 15 residues long. Germline V gene data show CDR1 as MNHEY and CDR2 as SVGAGI. Here the CDR3 reads CASSYSPGQGEGYTF. CDR3 coding DNA: TGTGCCAGCAGTTACTCACCGGGACAGGGGGAGGGCTACACCTTC.

This chain links TRBV7-2 with TRBJ2-1; 11 bases are shared with TRBD2. V lost 6 bases, J lost 4 bases, and 2 bases stayed unmatched. The germline gives CDR1 SGHTA, CDR2 FQGNSA. CDR3 length equals 14 residues. The CDR3 spells CASRRLAGYNEQFF. In DNA form, the CDR3 reads TGTGCCAGCAGGCGACTAGCGGGGTACAATGAGCAGTTCTTC.

V gene TRBV27 combines with J gene TRBJ1-1; unclear D gene. The CDR3 totals 16 residues. Trimming cost V 2 bases and J 1 base, with 14 bases left between them. From germline, CDR1 is MNHEY and CDR2 SMNVEV (reference sequence). CDR3 DNA sequence: TGTGCCAGCAGTTTAGTGTTAGTCAGGAAGAACACTGAAGCTTTCTTT. It is translated as CASSLVLVRKNTEAFF.

The chain uses TRBV27 and TRBJ2-7; D may be TRBD1 or TRBD2 (5 bases each). V lost 3 bases and J lost 2, with 11 bases in between. The CDR3 loop spans 14 amino acids. Germline values: CDR1 MNHEY, CDR2 SMNVEV (reference sequence). The DNA of the CDR3 is TGTGCCAGCAGTTTTATGGGGGTCCCCTACGAGCAGTACTTC. Protein: CASSFMGVPYEQYF.

The chain links TRBV5-1 to TRBJ1-1; D gene unclear. There are 15 residues in the CDR3. Trimming took 6 bases from V and 0 from J, leaving 15 bases between them. Germline V CDR1 and CDR2: SGHRS, YFSETQ. The CDR3 spells CASTLEGHMNTEAFF. The DNA for the CDR3 is TGCGCCAGCACCTTAGAAGGGCATATGAACACTGAAGCTTTCTTT.

The V gene is TRBV29-1, the J gene TRBJ1-5; D unresolved. Germline V gene lookup returns CDR1 SQVTM and CDR2 ANQGSEA. V shed 6 bases and J shed 0 bases, with 6 bases lying between them. The CDR3 has 12 residues. CDR3 coding DNA: TGCAGCGTGGGCTATAGCAATCAGCCCCAGCATTTT. As protein: CSVGYSNQPQHF.

The chain links TRBV7-9 to TRBJ2-2; 11 bases line up with TRBD1. The V and J ends lost 1 base and 2 bases, in that order; junction bases with no gene match: 3. CDR1 and CDR2 from the germline V gene are SEHNR and FQNEAQ (reference sequence). CDR3 length: 17 residues. CDR3 sequence: CASSLGTGGVNTGELFF. CDR3 in DNA: TGTGCCAGCAGCTTAGGGACAGGGGGCGTAAACACCGGGGAGCTGTTTTTT.

Here the CDR3 reads CASSSDSHNEQFF. The CDR3, as DNA: TGTGCCAGCAGCTCCGACAGCCACAATGAGCAGTTCTTC. This rearrangement joins TRBV5-6 to TRBJ2-1; possible D gene TRBD1, 5 bases. V was pared by 3 bases and J by 5 bases, with 9 bases between. CDR3 length: 13 amino acids. Looked up from germline, CDR1 is SGHDT and CDR2 is YYEEEE.

The chain recombines TRBV13 with TRBJ2-2; TRBD1 might be the D (6 bases). The CDR3 totals 17 residues. The V end was cut by 3 bases, the J end by 0 bases, with 14 bases between. Germline-derived CDR1 and CDR2 are PRHDT and FYEKMQ (reference sequence). In DNA form, the CDR3 reads TGTGCCAGCAGCTTGGGTCTCCAGGGGTCGAACACCGGGGAGCTGTTTTTT. Its protein product is CASSLGLQGSNTGELFF.

The J gene is TRBJ2-3, the V gene TRBV6-6; 15 bases agree with TRBD2. Germline CDR1 and CDR2: MNHNY and SVGAGI (reference sequence). The CDR3 consists of 16 residues. V was clipped by 2 bases and J by 7 bases; unmatched bases: 4. The CDR3 nucleotides are TGTGCCAGCAGTTACGGGACTAGCGGGAGGATAAATACGCAGTATTTT. This encodes CASSYGTSGRINTQYF.

The chain couples TRBV18 to TRBJ1-4, with 8 bases matching TRBD1. CDR1 KGHSH and CDR2 LQKENI come from the germline V gene. Unmatched junction bases numbered 4, after V lost 2 bases and J lost 8 bases. CDR3 length equals 14 residues. CDR3 in amino acids: CASSPGTGQEKLFF. The DNA for the CDR3 is TGTGCCAGCTCACCAGGGACAGGTCAGGAAAAACTGTTTTTT. The complete variable domain, with remaining parts taken from reference TRBV18 and TRBJ1-4, reads NAGVMQNPRHLVRRRGQEARLRCSPMKGHSHVYWYRQLPEEGLKFMVYLQKENIIDESGMPKERFSAEFPKEGPSILRIQQVVRGDSAAYFCASSPGTGQEKLFFGSGTQLSVL.

The J gene is TRBJ1-2, the V gene TRBV29-1, with 10 bases fitting TRBD1. Germline V gene lookup returns CDR1 SQVTM and CDR2 ANQGSEA. With 7 bases clipped from V and 7 bases from J, the junction kept 9 bases outside the gene matches. The CDR3 is 13 amino acids. DNA for the CDR3: TGCAGCGCGGACAGGGGGACAGGAATTGGCTACACCTTC. Translation gives CSADRGTGIGYTF.

The chain uses TRBV5-6 and TRBJ1-1; no definite D call. Trimming left V 4 bases short and J 1 base short, with 14 bases between. CDR3 length: 15 residues. The germline CDR1 and CDR2 sequences are SGHDT and YYEEEE. In nucleotides, the CDR3 is TGTGCCAGCAGCCATCTTTCTGGGCCGAACACTGAAGCTTTCTTT. This translates into CASSHLSGPNTEAFF. The entire variable domain, with the rest obtained from reference TRBV5-6 and TRBJ1-1, is as follows: DAGVTQSPTHLIKTRGQQVTLRCSPKSGHDTVSWYQQALGQGPQFIFQYYEEEERQRGNFPDRFSGHQFPNYSSELNVNALLLGDSALYLCASSHLSGPNTEAFFGQGTRLTVV.

This clone was counted a few times. J is TRBJ1-1 and V is TRBV5-4; D not certain. This CDR3 has 11 residues. CDR1 and CDR2 (germline): SGHNT, YYREEE (reference sequence). V lost 0 bases and J lost 10, with 7 bases in between. Here the CDR3 DNA reads TGTGCCAGCAGCTTGGCGGGGATAGCTTTCTTT. It encodes CASSLAGIAFF.

This sequence joins TRBV7-2 and TRBJ1-2; no firm D call. V lost 1 base and J lost 4, with 7 bases in between. Germline V gives CDR1 SGHTA, CDR2 FQGNSA. This CDR3 has 13 residues. The CDR3 loop reads CASSLGGSYGYTF. CDR3 bases: TGTGCCAGCAGCTTAGGTGGGTCCTATGGCTACACCTTC.

The V gene is TRBV27, the J gene TRBJ2-1, with 13 bases that match TRBD2. Looked up from germline, CDR1 is MNHEY and CDR2 is SMNVEV (reference sequence). With V trimmed by 2 bases and J by 13 bases, 8 bases remained unmatched. The CDR3 totals 15 residues. In DNA, the CDR3 is TGTGCCAGCAGTTTAGGACTAGCGGGAGTGCCCCTTCAGTTCTTC. Translated: CASSLGLAGVPLQFF.

The V and J genes are TRBV27 and TRBJ2-1; 7 nucleotides match TRBD1. V gave up 3 bases and J gave up 3 bases; unmatched junction bases: 2. CDR1 and CDR2 from the germline V gene are MNHEY and SMNVEV (reference sequence). This CDR3 has 14 residues. The CDR3 DNA sequence: TGTGCCAGCAGTTTCGACAGGGTCTACAATGAGCAGTTCTTC. Translated: CASSFDRVYNEQFF.

This chain uses TRBV11-2 with TRBJ1-1; tentative D call: TRBD1 (6 bases). V lost 1 base and J 3 bases, leaving 6 bases between the germline ends. The CDR3 extends over 13 amino acids. Germline-derived CDR1 and CDR2 are SGHAT and FQNNGV. The CDR3 here is CASSLAGDTEAFF. The CDR3 DNA reads TGTGCCAGCAGCTTAGCAGGGGACACTGAAGCTTTCTTT.

This clone appeared once. The chain carries TRBV6-6 and TRBJ2-7, with 9 bases lining up with TRBD1. Trimming at V came to 0 bases and at J to 3 bases, leaving 3 bases not matched to a gene. The CDR3 runs 15 residues. Germline V gene lookup returns CDR1 MNHNY and CDR2 SVGAGI (reference sequence). CDR3 sequence reads: CASSYSATGGYEQYF. The CDR3 nucleotides read TGTGCCAGCAGTTACTCCGCGACAGGGGGCTACGAGCAGTACTTC.

The chain recombines TRBV30 with TRBJ2-5, with D perhaps TRBD1 (5 bases). Germline V gene data show CDR1 as GTSNPN and CDR2 as SVGIG (reference sequence). The CDR3 runs to 13 residues. Between the trimmed V and J ends, which lost 0 bases and 4 bases, there was a span of 9 bases. CDR3 in amino acids: CAWSVGARETQYF. Here the CDR3 DNA reads TGTGCCTGGAGTGTTGGGGCTCGAGAGACCCAGTACTTC.

The chain is built from TRBV27 and TRBJ2-7; 15 bases align to TRBD2. The junction had 5 bases not matched to a gene; V was cut back by 6 bases and J by 5 bases. This CDR3 is built from 15 residues. Germline V gene lookup returns CDR1 MNHEY and CDR2 SMNVEV (reference sequence). The CDR3: CASSPGTSGRHEQYF. The CDR3, as DNA: TGTGCCAGCAGCCCCGGGACTAGCGGGAGGCACGAGCAGTACTTC.

The rearrangement uses TRBV7-2 and TRBJ2-2; TRBD2 matches at 7 bases. The junction had 5 bases not matched to a gene; V was cut back by 2 bases and J by 5 bases. The CDR3 is 15 amino acids. Looked up from germline, CDR1 is SGHTA and CDR2 is FQGNSA. CDR3 loop: CASSLLGGGTGELFF. The CDR3 DNA sequence: TGTGCCAGCAGCTTACTCGGCGGGGGAACCGGGGAGCTGTTTTTT.

This clone was detected only a few times. V is TRBV7-2 and J is TRBJ1-1; possibly TRBD1 for D (5 bases). The V gene's germline CDR1 is SGHTA and CDR2 FQGNSA. The CDR3 contains 14 residues. Trimming removed 5 bases from V and 1 base from J, with 11 bases in between. In DNA form, the CDR3 reads TGTGCCAGCAGCCCTTATCAGGGGAACACTGAAGCTTTCTTT. It specifies CASSPYQGNTEAFF. The full variable domain, in which reference TRBV7-2 and TRBJ1-1 provide the parts outside the CDR3, is GAGVSQSPSNKVTEKGKDVELRCDPISGHTALYWYRQSLGQGLEFLIYFQGNSAPDKSGLPSDRFSAERTGGSVSTLTIQRTQQEDSAVYLCASSPYQGNTEAFFGQGTRLTVV.